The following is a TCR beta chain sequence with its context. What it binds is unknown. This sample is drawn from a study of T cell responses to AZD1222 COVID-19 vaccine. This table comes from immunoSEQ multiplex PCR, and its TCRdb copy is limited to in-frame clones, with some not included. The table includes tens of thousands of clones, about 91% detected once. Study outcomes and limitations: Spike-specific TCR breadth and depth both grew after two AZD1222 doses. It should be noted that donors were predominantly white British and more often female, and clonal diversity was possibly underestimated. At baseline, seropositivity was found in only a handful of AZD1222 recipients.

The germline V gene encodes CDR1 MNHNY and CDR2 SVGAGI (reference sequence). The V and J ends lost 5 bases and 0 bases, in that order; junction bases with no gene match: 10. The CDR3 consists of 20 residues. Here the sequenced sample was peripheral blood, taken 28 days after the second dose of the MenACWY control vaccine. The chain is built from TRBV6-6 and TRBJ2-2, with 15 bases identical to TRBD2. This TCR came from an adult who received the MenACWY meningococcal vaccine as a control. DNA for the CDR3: TGTGCCAGCAGTCCCCGGACTAGCGGGGGGGCCAACTCGAACACCGGGGAGCTGTTTTTT. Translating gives CASSPRTSGGANSNTGELFF.